The TCR beta chain under discussion was sequenced for a study of tumor-infiltrating lymphocytes in primary liver carcinoma. Constant-region priming of roughly 0.45 ug total RNA yielded TCR beta cDNA. Sequencing libraries for TCR beta derived from three nested multiplex PCR rounds that used slightly modified ARM-PCR. The two initial PCR rounds, about 9 cycles each, used TRBV1-TRBV30 forward and C-beta reverse primers. Via MiXCR, TCRdb re-called the multiplex PCR reads, giving one row per CDR3 protein. This table has about 200,000 distinct CDR3 sequences, less than 70% appearing once. Germline DNA was also extracted, while the blood RNA originated from unsorted whole blood. This CDR3 has 15 residues. Germline values: CDR1 SGHAT, CDR2 FQNNGV. Trimming cost V 6 bases and J 0 bases, with 15 bases left between them.

The sample consisted of peripheral blood. The receptor comes from a woman in her fifties or sixties with primary liver carcinoma and hepatitis B virus infection. The gene calls are TRBV11-2 and TRBJ2-7, with D unresolved. The CDR3 sequence: CASSSSGRLSYEQYF. The CDR3 DNA reads as TGTGCCAGCAGTTCTAGTGGACGGCTCTCCTACGAGCAGTACTTC.